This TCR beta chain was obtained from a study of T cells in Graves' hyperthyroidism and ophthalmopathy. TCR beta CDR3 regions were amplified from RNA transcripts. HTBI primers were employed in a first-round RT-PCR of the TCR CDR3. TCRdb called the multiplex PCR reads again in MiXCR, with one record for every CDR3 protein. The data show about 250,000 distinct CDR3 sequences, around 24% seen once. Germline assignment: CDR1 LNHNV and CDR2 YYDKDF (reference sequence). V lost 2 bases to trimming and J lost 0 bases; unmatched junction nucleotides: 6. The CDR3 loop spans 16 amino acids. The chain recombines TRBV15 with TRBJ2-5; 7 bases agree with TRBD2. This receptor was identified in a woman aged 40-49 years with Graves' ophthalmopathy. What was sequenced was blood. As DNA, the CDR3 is TGTGCCACCAGCAGACCCGCTACTAGCGACCAAGAGACCCAGTACTTC. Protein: CATSRPATSDQETQYF.